This is a list of T cell receptor beta chains from one sample in a study of shared clonotypes between healthy human individuals. TCRdb keeps only in-frame clones here, not all; method: immunoSEQ multiplex PCR. The profile shows 950,000 to 1,100,000 clones, 70% to 80% of them singletons. The material sequenced was memory CD4+ T cells from PBMCs. These receptor sequences come from a man aged 18 to 35 in good health. Some clones in this sample may be carry-over from other donors' samples. Both conserved end residues are part of each CDR3. Each record gives: J gene, D gene, V gene, clone size, CDR3 DNA, CDR3 protein. A D gene is named only where the DNA matches it firmly. Clone size is stated in some rows and not others, as once, few, many or a class when expanded.

J gene: TRBJ2-5
D gene: TRBD2
V gene: TRBV6-4
clone size: few
CDR3 DNA: TGTGCCATCACTGGAGCTAGCGGGGGAACCCAGTACTTC
CDR3 protein: CAITGASGGTQYF

J gene: TRBJ1-1
D gene: -
V gene: TRBV5-1
clone size: -
CDR3 DNA: TGCGCCAGCAGCTTGACCGACGACAGCGGGTCTTTCTTT
CDR3 protein: CASSLTDDSGSFF

J gene: TRBJ2-6
D gene: -
V gene: TRBV19
clone size: -
CDR3 DNA: TGTGCCAGTAGAAAGGGCGGGACGGAAAGCTCTGGGGCCAACGTCCTGACTTTC
CDR3 protein: CASRKGGTESSGANVLTF

J gene: TRBJ2-1
D gene: TRBD1
V gene: TRBV14
clone size: -
CDR3 DNA: TGTGCCAGCAGTCGACAGGGTACAGGTATGAATGAGCAGTTCTTC
CDR3 protein: CASSRQGTGMNEQFF

J gene: TRBJ2-1
D gene: TRBD2
V gene: TRBV28
clone size: few
CDR3 DNA: TGTGCCAGCAGTCAACCTGGACTAGCGGGAGAAAATGAGCAGTTCTTC
CDR3 protein: CASSQPGLAGENEQFF

J gene: TRBJ1-1
D gene: -
V gene: TRBV4-1
clone size: -
CDR3 DNA: TGCGCCAGCAGCCCAGCCGGGGGTACAGGTAACACTGAAGCTTTCTTT
CDR3 protein: CASSPAGGTGNTEAFF

J gene: TRBJ2-7
D gene: -
V gene: TRBV9
clone size: -
CDR3 DNA: TGTGCCAGCGGAAGTGGGGCTAGTTCCTACGAGCAGTACTTC
CDR3 protein: CASGSGASSYEQYF

J gene: TRBJ1-5
D gene: TRBD1
V gene: TRBV27
clone size: -
CDR3 DNA: TGTGCCAGCAGTTCAGGGGGCGGAGGGCAGCCCCAGCATTTT
CDR3 protein: CASSSGGGGQPQHF

J gene: TRBJ1-1
D gene: TRBD1
V gene: TRBV6-1
clone size: -
CDR3 DNA: TGTACTTACAGGGGGCTTGGAGACACTGAAGCTTTCTTT
CDR3 protein: CTYRGLGDTEAFF

J gene: TRBJ1-6
D gene: -
V gene: TRBV7-9
clone size: -
CDR3 DNA: TGTGCCAGCAGCCCTTGGCGGGGAGGGCTCCTCCACTTT
CDR3 protein: CASSPWRGGLLHF

J gene: TRBJ1-4
D gene: -
V gene: TRBV29-1
clone size: -
CDR3 DNA: TGCAGCGCGGGACTCACTGGAGATAAACTGTTTTTT
CDR3 protein: CSAGLTGDKLFF

J gene: TRBJ2-2
D gene: TRBD2
V gene: TRBV7-7
clone size: -
CDR3 DNA: TGTGCCAGCAGACCGGGACTAGCGGGGCCCGGGGAGCTGTTTTTT
CDR3 protein: CASRPGLAGPGELFF

J gene: TRBJ2-3
D gene: -
V gene: TRBV25-1
clone size: -
CDR3 DNA: TGTGCCAGCAGCCGTGGGCAGACCACAGATACGCAGTATTTT
CDR3 protein: CASSRGQTTDTQYF

J gene: TRBJ2-1
D gene: TRBD2
V gene: TRBV18
clone size: -
CDR3 DNA: TGTGCCAGCTCACCCCTATCGGGGAGGGTCTACAATGAGCAGTTCTTC
CDR3 protein: CASSPLSGRVYNEQFF

J gene: TRBJ2-1
D gene: -
V gene: TRBV27
clone size: -
CDR3 DNA: TGTGCCAGCAGCCCGACTGACAAAAGCTCCTACAATGAGCAGTTCTTC
CDR3 protein: CASSPTDKSSYNEQFF

J gene: TRBJ2-1
D gene: TRBD1
V gene: TRBV7-3
clone size: few
CDR3 DNA: TGTGCCAGCAGCGTACAGGGGTGGGATGAGCAGTTCTTC
CDR3 protein: CASSVQGWDEQFF

J gene: TRBJ1-2
D gene: -
V gene: TRBV5-6
clone size: many
CDR3 DNA: TGTGCCAGCAGCTTGGTACTTCTCAGGGGCTACACCTTC
CDR3 protein: CASSLVLLRGYTF

J gene: TRBJ2-5
D gene: -
V gene: TRBV6-5
clone size: -
CDR3 DNA: TGTGCCAGCAGTGCGGCTGGCGGACAAGAGACCCAGTACTTC
CDR3 protein: CASSAAGGQETQYF

J gene: TRBJ2-2
D gene: -
V gene: TRBV7-2
clone size: -
CDR3 DNA: TGTGCCAGCAGCTTAGGAACTGGGTTATACACCGGGGAGCTGTTTTTT
CDR3 protein: CASSLGTGLYTGELFF

J gene: TRBJ2-7
D gene: -
V gene: TRBV6-6
clone size: -
CDR3 DNA: TGTGCCAGCAGTTACTCCAGTGGCTCCTACGAGCAGTACTTC
CDR3 protein: CASSYSSGSYEQYF

J gene: TRBJ2-1
D gene: -
V gene: TRBV9
clone size: -
CDR3 DNA: TGTGCCAGCAGCTCACCCGGCGCACTGAAGCAGTTCTTC
CDR3 protein: CASSSPGALKQFF

J gene: TRBJ2-2
D gene: TRBD2
V gene: TRBV28
clone size: -
CDR3 DNA: TGTGCCAGCAGTGTCATGGGTAGCGGGAGGGCCCCCGGGGAGCTGTTTTTT
CDR3 protein: CASSVMGSGRAPGELFF

J gene: TRBJ2-1
D gene: TRBD2
V gene: TRBV5-1
clone size: -
CDR3 DNA: TGCGCCAGCAGCTTGCGCGGCGGGAGGGGGAACAATGAGCAGTTCTTC
CDR3 protein: CASSLRGGRGNNEQFF

J gene: TRBJ1-1
D gene: -
V gene: TRBV28
clone size: -
CDR3 DNA: TGTGCCAGCAGTTTAGGCGGGGCTAACACTGAAGCTTTCTTT
CDR3 protein: CASSLGGANTEAFF

J gene: TRBJ2-7
D gene: -
V gene: TRBV7-3
clone size: -
CDR3 DNA: TGTGCCAGCAGTTCGACAGATACGGGGGAGCAGTACTTC
CDR3 protein: CASSSTDTGEQYF

J gene: TRBJ2-1
D gene: TRBD1
V gene: TRBV5-6
clone size: once
CDR3 DNA: TGTGCCAGCAGCCTCACCCACAGGGGTGAGCAGTTCTTC
CDR3 protein: CASSLTHRGEQFF

J gene: TRBJ2-1
D gene: TRBD2
V gene: TRBV27
clone size: -
CDR3 DNA: TGTGCCAGCAGTTTTCTGGGGACTAGCGGCAATGAGCAGTTCTTC
CDR3 protein: CASSFLGTSGNEQFF

J gene: TRBJ2-2
D gene: -
V gene: TRBV19
clone size: -
CDR3 DNA: TGTGCCAGTCTGTTTCAGGACAGCGCGAACACCGGGGAGCTGTTTTTT
CDR3 protein: CASLFQDSANTGELFF

J gene: TRBJ2-2
D gene: TRBD1
V gene: TRBV9
clone size: -
CDR3 DNA: TGTGCCAGCAGCGTACGGGGAGACAGGGTAAACACCGGGGAGCTGTTTTTT
CDR3 protein: CASSVRGDRVNTGELFF

J gene: TRBJ1-3
D gene: -
V gene: TRBV6-5
clone size: -
CDR3 DNA: TGTGCCAGCAGTTCGGATCTTGGAAACACCATATATTTT
CDR3 protein: CASSSDLGNTIYF

J gene: TRBJ1-1
D gene: -
V gene: TRBV2
clone size: -
CDR3 DNA: TGTGCCAGCAGTGGTGCCAGCATAGAAGCTTTCTTT
CDR3 protein: CASSGASIEAFF

J gene: TRBJ2-5
D gene: -
V gene: TRBV5-1
clone size: few
CDR3 DNA: TGCGCCAGCACCCCTCTCGGGCAACCCATGACCCAGTACTTC
CDR3 protein: CASTPLGQPMTQYF

J gene: TRBJ1-1
D gene: TRBD1
V gene: TRBV2
clone size: -
CDR3 DNA: TGTGCCAGCAGCACGGGACAGCTAGCTTTCTTT
CDR3 protein: CASSTGQLAFF

J gene: TRBJ2-5
D gene: TRBD2
V gene: TRBV29-1
clone size: -
CDR3 DNA: TGCAGCGGGAATGGCGGGAGGGGTGAGACCCAGTACTTC
CDR3 protein: CSGNGGRGETQYF

J gene: TRBJ1-1
D gene: -
V gene: TRBV30
clone size: -
CDR3 DNA: TGTGCCTGGGGGCAGAACACTGAAGCTTTCTTT
CDR3 protein: CAWGQNTEAFF

J gene: TRBJ1-2
D gene: -
V gene: TRBV21-1
clone size: -
CDR3 DNA: TGTGCCAGCAGCAAAGAACGCGACACTTATGGCTACACCTTC
CDR3 protein: CASSKERDTYGYTF

J gene: TRBJ1-2
D gene: TRBD1
V gene: TRBV10-3
clone size: -
CDR3 DNA: TGTGCCATCAGCCTGGACAGGCTGAACTATGGCTACACCTTC
CDR3 protein: CAISLDRLNYGYTF

J gene: TRBJ2-3
D gene: TRBD2
V gene: TRBV7-9
clone size: -
CDR3 DNA: TGTGCCAGCAGCCTTACTAGCGGGAGTACAGATACGCAGTATTTT
CDR3 protein: CASSLTSGSTDTQYF

J gene: TRBJ1-4
D gene: -
V gene: TRBV5-1
clone size: -
CDR3 DNA: TGCGCCAGCAGCCGGGACTTGGTGAATGAAAAACTGTTTTTT
CDR3 protein: CASSRDLVNEKLFF

J gene: TRBJ2-5
D gene: -
V gene: TRBV7-9
clone size: -
CDR3 DNA: TGTGCCAGCAGCTACGGACAGAGACAAGAGACCCAGTACTTC
CDR3 protein: CASSYGQRQETQYF